The entry that follows covers one T cell receptor beta chain sequence. This clone's antigen is unknown. Base-call qualities are not available, and no considerably larger clone is one nucleotide away. CDR1 SGHRS and CDR2 YFSETQ are derived from the germline V gene. Counted from cysteine to phenylalanine, this CDR3 has 20 amino acids. Of the read, only the CDR3 DNA is kept; its 60 bases are in frame from base 1. Deletion took 4 bases off V and 0 bases off J, with a span of 23 bases between the germline ends. Data came from an Illumina NovaSeq 6000. TCRalpha and TCRbeta cDNA libraries were built by 5'RACE with constant-segment primers, adding sample barcodes and unique molecular identifiers. Trizol reagent was used to extract RNA from every sample. The libraries were amplified in two PCR steps, and the second step added a second sample barcode and Illumina TruSeq adapters. Sequencing of the libraries was done on an Illumina NovaSeq, producing 2 x 150 bp paired-end reads. The authors' analysis ran thus. Reads were demultiplexed and collapsed into UMI-guided consensus sequences with migec v1.2.7. Using mixcr v2.1.11, UMI consensuses were aligned to TRA and TRB V and J templates and then assembled into clonotypes. Clonotypes were classified as expanded or contracted when called significant by both edgeR and NoisET, with noise models trained on biological replicates. For edgeR calls, a false discovery rate-adjusted p below 0.01 and a log2 fold-change threshold of 1 were applied. As an exploratory analysis of dynamics, PCA with hierarchical clustering was applied to max-normalized trajectories of the 1000 most abundant clonotypes. Separately sequenced CD4+ and CD8+ repertoires were used to assign the CD4 or CD8 phenotype of responding clones. TCRdb reanalyzed the raw reads on its own, using fastp at Q25 for trimming and MiXCR for clone calling, and kept in-frame beta chains. For every CDR3 protein sequence, its rows merge into one entry that carries the most common genes and DNA. The V and J calls, along with clone size, are taken from TCRdb and not from the paper's own processing. The sample table contains hundreds of thousands of distinct CDR3 sequences; only one count was recorded for roughly 21% of them. Of the sample, about 8.4% falls within the top ten clones.

Ficoll-Paque density gradient centrifugation was used to isolate PBMCs. The data were taken from a study of T-cell memory formation after mild COVID-19 listed by TCRdb under 2021. As for the study more broadly: Most TCR sequence clusters were specific to one of the two donors. Longitudinal TCRalpha and TCRbeta repertoire sequencing tracked T-cell clones expanding and contracting after mild COVID-19 in a couple of donors. The cohort comprised two young, previously healthy adult volunteers, one female and one male. Study-wide conclusions, independent of this receptor: SARS-CoV-2 specificity of the second-wave clones peaking on day 37 was not confirmed. Balanced CD4/CD8 phenotypes were observed for clones contracting from day 15 to 85, whereas a bias towards CD4+ was observed for a second wave of clones expanding from day 15 to 37. Contracting CD4+ clones appeared mostly in the CM and EM memory subsets, whereas CD8+ clones were enriched in EMRA. The detection of some responding clones in pre-infection memory suggests that pre-existing cross-reactive memory T cells joined the SARS-CoV-2 response. Only a couple of mild cases were covered by the study, and larger cohorts that include severe cases with pre-infection samples were considered necessary.

The TCR was taken from an adult woman who had mild COVID-19 (a few samples of this study predate the infection). The sample titles of this study are shuffled in the database, so cell type and time point are left out; the donor was told from shared clones. The sequence links TRBV5-1 to TRBJ2-6; the D gene could be either TRBD1 or TRBD2, each agreeing at 6 bases. Material for sequencing was PBMCs or a T cell subset sorted from them (not recorded which). The CDR3 protein sequence reads: CASSPEWGDTNISGANVLTF. In nucleotide form, the sequence is TGCGCCAGCAGCCCCGAATGGGGGGACACAAACATCTCTGGGGCCAACGTCCTGACTTTC.